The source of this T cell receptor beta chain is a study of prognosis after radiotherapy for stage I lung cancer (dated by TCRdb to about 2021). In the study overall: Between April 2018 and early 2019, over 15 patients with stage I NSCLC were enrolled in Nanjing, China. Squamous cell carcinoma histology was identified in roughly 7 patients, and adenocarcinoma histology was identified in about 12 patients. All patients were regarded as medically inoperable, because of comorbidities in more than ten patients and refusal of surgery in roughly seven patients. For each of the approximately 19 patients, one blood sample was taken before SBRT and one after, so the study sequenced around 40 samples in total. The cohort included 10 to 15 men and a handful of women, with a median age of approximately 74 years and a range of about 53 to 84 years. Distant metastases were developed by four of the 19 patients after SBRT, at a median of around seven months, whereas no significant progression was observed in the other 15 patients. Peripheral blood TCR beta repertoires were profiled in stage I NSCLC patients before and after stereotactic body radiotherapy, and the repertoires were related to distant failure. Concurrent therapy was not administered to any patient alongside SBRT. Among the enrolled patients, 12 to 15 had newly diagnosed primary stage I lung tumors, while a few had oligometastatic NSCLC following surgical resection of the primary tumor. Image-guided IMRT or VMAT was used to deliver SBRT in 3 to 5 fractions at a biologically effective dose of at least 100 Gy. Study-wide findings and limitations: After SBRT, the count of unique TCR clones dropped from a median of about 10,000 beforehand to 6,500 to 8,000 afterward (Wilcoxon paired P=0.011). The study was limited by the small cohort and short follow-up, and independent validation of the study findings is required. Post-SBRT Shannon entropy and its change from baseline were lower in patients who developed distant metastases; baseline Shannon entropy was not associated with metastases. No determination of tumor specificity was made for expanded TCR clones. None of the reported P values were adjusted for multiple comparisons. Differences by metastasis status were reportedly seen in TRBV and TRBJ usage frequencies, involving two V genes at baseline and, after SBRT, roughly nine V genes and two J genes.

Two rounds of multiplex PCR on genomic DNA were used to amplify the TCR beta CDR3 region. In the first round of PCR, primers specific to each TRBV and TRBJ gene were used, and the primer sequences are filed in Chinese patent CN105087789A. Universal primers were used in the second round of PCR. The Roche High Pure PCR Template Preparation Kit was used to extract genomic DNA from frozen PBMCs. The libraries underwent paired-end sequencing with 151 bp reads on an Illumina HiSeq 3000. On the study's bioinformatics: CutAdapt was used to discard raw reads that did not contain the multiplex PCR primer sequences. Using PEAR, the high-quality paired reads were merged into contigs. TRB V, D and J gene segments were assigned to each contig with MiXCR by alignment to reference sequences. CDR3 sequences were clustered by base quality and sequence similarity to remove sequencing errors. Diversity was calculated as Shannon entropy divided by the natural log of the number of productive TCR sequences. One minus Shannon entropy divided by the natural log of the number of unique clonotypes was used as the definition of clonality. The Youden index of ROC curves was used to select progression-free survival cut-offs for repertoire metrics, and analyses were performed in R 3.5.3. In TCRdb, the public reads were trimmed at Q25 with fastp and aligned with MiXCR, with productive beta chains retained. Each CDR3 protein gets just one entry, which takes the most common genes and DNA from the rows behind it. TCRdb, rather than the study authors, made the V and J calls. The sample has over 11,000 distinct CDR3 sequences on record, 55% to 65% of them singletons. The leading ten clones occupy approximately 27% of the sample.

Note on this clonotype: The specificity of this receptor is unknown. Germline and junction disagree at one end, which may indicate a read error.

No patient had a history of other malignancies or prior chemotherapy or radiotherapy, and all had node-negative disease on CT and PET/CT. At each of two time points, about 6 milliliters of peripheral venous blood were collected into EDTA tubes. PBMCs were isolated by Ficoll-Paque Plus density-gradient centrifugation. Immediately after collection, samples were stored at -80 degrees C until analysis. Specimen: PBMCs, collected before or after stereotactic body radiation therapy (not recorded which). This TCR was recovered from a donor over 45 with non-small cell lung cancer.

Here is the DNA: TGTGTCACCAGCAAGAGGATGTCACAGGGGAGGAGAGAGACCCAGTACTTC. It translates to CVTSKRMSQGRRETQYF. The chain links TRBV15 with TRBJ2-5, and TRBD1 may be the D gene, going by 7 matching bases. According to the germline V gene (reference sequence), CDR1 reads LNHNV and CDR2 reads YYDKDF. The cysteine opens and the phenylalanine closes a CDR3 of 17 amino acids. Kept here is only the CDR3 DNA, which spans 51 bases and is read in frame from base 1.